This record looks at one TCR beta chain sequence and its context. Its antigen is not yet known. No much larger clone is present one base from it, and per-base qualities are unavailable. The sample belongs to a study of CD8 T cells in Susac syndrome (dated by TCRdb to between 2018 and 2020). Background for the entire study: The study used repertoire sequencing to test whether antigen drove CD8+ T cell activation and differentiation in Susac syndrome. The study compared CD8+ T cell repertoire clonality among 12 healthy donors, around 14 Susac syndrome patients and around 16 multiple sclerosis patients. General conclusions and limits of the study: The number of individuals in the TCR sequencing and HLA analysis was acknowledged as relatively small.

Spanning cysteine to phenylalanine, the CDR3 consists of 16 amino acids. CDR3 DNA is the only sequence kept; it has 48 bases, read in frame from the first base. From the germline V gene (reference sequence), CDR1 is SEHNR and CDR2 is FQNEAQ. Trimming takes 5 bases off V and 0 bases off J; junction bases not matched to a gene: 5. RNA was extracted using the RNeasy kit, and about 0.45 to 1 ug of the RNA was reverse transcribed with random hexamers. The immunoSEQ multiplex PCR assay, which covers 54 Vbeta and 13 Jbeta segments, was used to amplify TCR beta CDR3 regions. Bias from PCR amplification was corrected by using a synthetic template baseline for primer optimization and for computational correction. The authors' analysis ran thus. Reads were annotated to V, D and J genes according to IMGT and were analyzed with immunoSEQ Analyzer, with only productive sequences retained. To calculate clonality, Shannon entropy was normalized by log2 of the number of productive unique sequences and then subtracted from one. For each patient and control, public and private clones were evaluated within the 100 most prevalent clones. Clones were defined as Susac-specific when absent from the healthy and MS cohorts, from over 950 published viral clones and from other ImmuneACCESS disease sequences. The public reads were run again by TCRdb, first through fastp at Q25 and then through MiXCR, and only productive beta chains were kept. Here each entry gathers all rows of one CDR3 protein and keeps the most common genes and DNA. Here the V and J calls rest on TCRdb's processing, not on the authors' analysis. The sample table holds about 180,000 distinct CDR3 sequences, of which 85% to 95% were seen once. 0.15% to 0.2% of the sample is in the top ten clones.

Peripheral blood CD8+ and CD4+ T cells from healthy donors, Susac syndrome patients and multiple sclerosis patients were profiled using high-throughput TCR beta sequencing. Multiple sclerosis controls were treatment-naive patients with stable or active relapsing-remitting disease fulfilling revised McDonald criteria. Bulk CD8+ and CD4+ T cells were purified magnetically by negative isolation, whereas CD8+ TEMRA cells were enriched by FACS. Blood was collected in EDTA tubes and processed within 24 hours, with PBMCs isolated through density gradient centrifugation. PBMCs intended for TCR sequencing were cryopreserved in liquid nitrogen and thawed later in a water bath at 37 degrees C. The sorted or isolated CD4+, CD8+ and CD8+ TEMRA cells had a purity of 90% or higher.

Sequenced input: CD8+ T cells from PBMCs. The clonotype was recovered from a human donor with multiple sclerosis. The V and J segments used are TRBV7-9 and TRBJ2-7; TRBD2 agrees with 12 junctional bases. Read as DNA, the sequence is TGTGCCAGCAGCACCTCTAGCGGGGGGGTCTCCTACGAGCAGTACTTC. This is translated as CASSTSSGGVSYEQYF.